This T cell receptor (beta chain) was sequenced for a study of beta chain features in type 1 diabetes. Study-level points and caveats: A moderate, significant TCRB CDR3 shortening appeared in type 1 diabetes across four CD4+ subsets.

Germline assignment: CDR1 SGHTA and CDR2 FQGNSA. With 2 bases removed from V and 5 bases from J, the gap between germline ends came to 12 bases. The CDR3 spans 14 residues. What was sequenced were expressed TCRB transcripts, since all of the isolated RNA had been reverse transcribed. The data were produced by immunoSEQ multiplex PCR, yet TCRdb's version contains in-frame clones alone and is incomplete. The sample has under 90,000 clones; 30% to 40% are singletons. This clone was seen more than once but under ten times. Its antigen is undetermined. The receptor's source is a woman in her late teens or twenties in good health. The chain employs TRBV7-2 and TRBJ2-5, with D possibly being TRBD1 (5 bases). The specimen was stem cell memory CD4+ T cells from blood. CDR3 region: CASSLRGATETQYF. Here the CDR3 DNA reads TGTGCCAGCAGCTTAAGGGGTGCAACGGAGACCCAGTACTTC.